The sequence of this T cell receptor (beta chain) was determined in a study of shared clonotypes between healthy human individuals. On this clone: The antigen remains undetermined.

The CDR3 is made up of 12 amino acids. Whole-study findings and limits: The small donor group covered limited genetic and exposure diversity.

The method was immunoSEQ multiplex PCR; TCRdb's version includes in-frame clones alone and lacks a portion of them. Here the sample spans some 500,000 clones, 90% to 97% being singletons. Sequenced sample: naive CD4+ T cells sorted from blood. The subset: CD45RA+ positively selected. The chain joins TRBV21-1 to TRBJ2-7. TRBV21-1 is classified as a pseudogene. The TCR comes from a woman in her twenties or thirties in good health. This CDR3 is CASSSAPYEQYF. CDR3 nucleotides: TGTGCCAGCAGCAGTGCTCCCTACGAGCAGTACTTC.